The clone carrying this TCR beta chain showed up many times. Categorization into cohorts depended on clinical history that participants reported. These data belong to a study of blood T cell repertoires in COVID-19. In the study overall: Acute and convalescent COVID-19 samples came from the United States, Italy and Spain. Sources were T cells, B-cell-depleted T cells, or PBMCs; the material itself was cDNA or gDNA.

Trimming removed 0 bases at V and 5 bases at J, with 8 bases between. This CDR3 is built from 13 residues. CDR1 and CDR2 from the germline V gene are MNHEY and SMNVEV (reference sequence). Method: immunoSEQ multiplex PCR; TCRdb's copy keeps in-frame clones and lacks some. The sample has around 280,000 clones; nearly 90% are singletons. V and J are TRBV27 and TRBJ2-7; D is unclear. What was sequenced was PBMCs or T cells enriched from blood (not recorded which). The clonotype comes from a woman between 18 and 29 years old with acute COVID-19. CDR3 nucleotides: TGTGCCAGCAGTTTATCCTCGGTCCACGAGCAGTACTTC. Translated, it gives CASSLSSVHEQYF.